Relative to its sample, the clone carrying this TCR beta chain is medium-sized. What it binds is unknown. V was cut by 6 bases and J by 1 base, with 6 bases left in between. This CDR3 has 12 amino acids. Per germline, CDR1 MNHEY and CDR2 SMNVEV (reference sequence). This entry belongs to a study of T cell responses to AZD1222 COVID-19 vaccine. Method: immunoSEQ multiplex PCR; TCRdb's copy keeps in-frame clones and lacks some. The sample lists approximately 120,000 clones; approximately 90% were seen once. Study results and caveats: Repertoires were sampled only after the peak T cell response.

The sequences come from peripheral blood, collected on day 0 of MenACWY control vaccination. V and J are TRBV27 and TRBJ1-1; D is unclear. The receptor was derived from an adult in good health. The DNA of the CDR3 is TGTGCCAGCAGGGAGACGAACACTGAAGCTTTCTTT. Translated, it gives CASRETNTEAFF.